Following are 4 T cell receptor beta chains from one sample sequenced in a study of cytomegalovirus exposure and HLA in healthy donors. The PCR was carried out with 60 Vbeta primers and 13 Jbeta primers. The data were produced by immunoSEQ multiplex PCR, yet TCRdb's version contains in-frame clones alone and is incomplete. Of approximately 86,000 clones in the sample, 85% were seen once. Sequenced: PBMCs. These receptor sequences come from a man in his forties in good health and CMV-seropositive.

The J gene is TRBJ2-1, the V gene TRBV6-4; 13 bases are a match to TRBD2. CDR1 is MRHNA and CDR2 is SNTAGT in the germline V gene. This CDR3 contains 14 residues. The trim removed 8 bases at V and 8 bases at J, leaving 6 bases unmatched. CDR3 nucleotides: TGTGCCAGCTGTACTAGCGGGAGGGCCGATGAGCAGTTCTTC. Protein sequence: CASCTSGRADEQFF.

In DNA form, the CDR3 reads TGTGCCAGCAGCCTACAGAGGAACACTGAAGCTTTCTTT. It specifies CASSLQRNTEAFF. The chain links TRBV7-2 to TRBJ1-1, with D unclear. Trimming took 5 bases from V and 1 from J, leaving 8 bases between them. CDR3 length: 13 amino acids. Germline CDR1 SGHTA, CDR2 FQGNSA.

This clone was seen a single time. V and J are TRBV11-2 and TRBJ1-1; the D is unclear. V lost 3 bases to trimming and J lost 2 bases, with 7 bases between them. Looked up from germline, CDR1 is SGHAT and CDR2 is FQNNGV. This CDR3 region has 13 residues. CDR3 DNA sequence: TGTGCCAGCAGCTTTAGTAGAAACACTGAAGCTTTCTTT. Its protein product is CASSFSRNTEAFF.

The chain uses TRBV7-3 and TRBJ2-3; weak D call: TRBD2 (5 bases). Per germline, CDR1 SGHTA and CDR2 FQGTGA. The germline V and J ends were trimmed by 6 bases and 2 bases, with 15 bases remaining between them. The CDR3 runs 15 residues. The CDR3 nucleotides read TGTGCCAGCAGTCCCGGGGAGCTCTCCACAGATACGCAGTATTTT. Translated: CASSPGELSTDTQYF.